This TCR beta chain was identified during a study of cytomegalovirus exposure and HLA in healthy donors. The repertoire was sequenced with immunoSEQ multiplex PCR; TCRdb's copy has only in-frame clones and lacks some. The sample holds 150,000 to 200,000 clones; more than 80% are singletons and the top ten take under 7.5%. Trimming cost V 5 bases and J 9 bases; bases outside gene matches: 4. From germline, CDR1 is MNHEY and CDR2 SVGAGI. This CDR3 has 13 residues. The sequence was collected from a young man in good health and CMV-seropositive. The chain recombines TRBV6-5 with TRBJ2-4; 10 nucleotides align to TRBD1. The material sequenced was PBMCs. CDR3 amino acids: CASSRGQGGIQYF. CDR3 nucleotide sequence: TGTGCCAGCAGTCGCGGACAGGGGGGCATTCAGTACTTC.